This is a list of T cell receptor beta chains from one sample in a study of Ad26.COV2.S vaccination and SARS-CoV-2 variants. Profiling relied on immunoSEQ multiplex PCR, and the TCRdb table lists in-frame clones only, not all of them. The profile shows about 480,000 clones, about 83% of them singletons. The sample was peripheral blood, taken in a trial of Ad26.COV2.S vaccine versus placebo. The receptors were gathered from a person between 18 and 59 years old who received the Ad26.COV2.S COVID-19 vaccine or a placebo. The CDR3 runs from the conserved cysteine through the conserved F or W. A D gene is named only where the DNA matches it firmly. The size of a clone is reported for some rows only, either as once, few or many, or as a class for expanded clones.

D,J,V,size,DNA,CDR3
.,TRBJ2-6,TRBV7-6,many,TGTGCCAGCAGCTTATACCCCCCCAGGGAGTCTGGGGCCAACGTCCTGACTTTC,CASSLYPPRESGANVLTF
.,TRBJ1-2,TRBV15,.,TGTGCCACCACCCCGGGGCTCGGCGGCGGTTATGGCTACACCTTC,CATTPGLGGGYGYTF
.,TRBJ1-5,TRBV28,.,TGTGCCAGCGGGCAGGGTGAACCCCATCAGCCCCAGCATTTT,CASGQGEPHQPQHF
TRBD2,TRBJ2-1,TRBV7-9,.,TGTGCCAGCACCGTAATGACTAGCGCATCGTTCTTC,CASTVMTSASFF
TRBD1,TRBJ1-3,TRBV29-1,.,TGCAGCGTTGAAGGGCTTAGGGGGCCCCCATACTCTGGAAACACCATATATTTT,CSVEGLRGPPYSGNTIYF
.,TRBJ1-1,TRBV19,.,TGTGCCAGTAGTTTCCGCCCAACCCACACTGAAGCTTTCTTT,CASSFRPTHTEAFF
.,TRBJ1-2,TRBV4-1,few,TGCGCCAGCAGCCCGCAAATCGGGGAATTCTATGGCTACACCTTC,CASSPQIGEFYGYTF
TRBD2,TRBJ2-3,TRBV5-8,.,TGTGCCAGCAGCTTGCTGACTAGCGGGTCTCCCTGGGGCCCCACAGATACGCAGTATTTT,CASSLLTSGSPWGPTDTQYF
.,TRBJ2-1,TRBV4-1,.,TGCGCCAGCAGCCAGGTTGGTGGCAGGCCCGAGCAGTTCTTC,CASSQVGGRPEQFF
.,TRBJ2-5,TRBV12-3/TRBV12-4,once,TGTGCCAGCAGCCTTGCCCGAGAGACCCAGTACTTC,CASSLARETQYF
.,TRBJ1-4,TRBV4-1,.,TGCGCCAGCAATCGACCGGGGGGTTCTAATGAAAAACTGTTTTTT,CASNRPGGSNEKLFF
.,TRBJ1-5,TRBV7-9,.,TGTGCCAGCAGCTCGTCTGCTGGGGGATACCAGCATTTT,CASSSSAGGYQHF
.,TRBJ1-1,TRBV28,.,TGTGCCAGCAGAGAAGGACGGAGGAGGGAAGCTTTCTTT,CASREGRRREAFF
.,TRBJ1-6,TRBV11-2,.,TGTGCCAGCAGCAAGGACCTAACTAATTCACCCCTCCACTTT,CASSKDLTNSPLHF
.,TRBJ1-5,TRBV9,.,TGTGCCAGCAGCGTAGAAGGCAGCTCTAATCAGCCCCAGCATTTT,CASSVEGSSNQPQHF
.,TRBJ1-2,TRBV3-1/TRBV3-2,.,TGTGCCAGCAGTTATTCATATGGCTACACCTTC,CASSYSYGYTF
.,TRBJ2-2,TRBV5-1,.,TGCGCCAGCAGCTTGATGACCAACACCGGGGAGCTGTTTTTT,CASSLMTNTGELFF
.,TRBJ1-1,TRBV5-1,.,TGCGCCAGCAGCTTGGTGGGCGCGGACACTGAAGCTTTCTTT,CASSLVGADTEAFF
.,TRBJ1-4,TRBV29-1,.,TGCAGCGTCCGGGAAAATAAACGAGGGGAAAAACTGTTTTTT,CSVRENKRGEKLFF
TRBD1,TRBJ1-5,TRBV19,few,TGTGCCAGTAGACCACCGGGACAGCTATCAGTGCCCCAGCATTTT,CASRPPGQLSVPQHF
TRBD1,TRBJ2-5,TRBV28,.,TGTGCCAGCAGTTTACCGACAGGGTCGGGGGAGACCCAGTACTTC,CASSLPTGSGETQYF
.,TRBJ2-1,TRBV28,once,TGTGCCAGCAGGTCCCAAGGGTACAATGAGCAGTTCTTC,CASRSQGYNEQFF
TRBD1,TRBJ2-7,TRBV29-1,once,TGCAGCGCCGAAACAGGGGGCGATCAGTACTTC,CSAETGGDQYF
.,TRBJ2-2,TRBV7-7,.,TGTGCTAGCACCGCGGACAGAAACACCGGGGAGCTGTTTTTT,CASTADRNTGELFF
.,TRBJ1-2,TRBV4-3,.,TGCGCCAGCAGCCAAGATCAGGCTAACTATGGCTACACCTTC,CASSQDQANYGYTF
.,TRBJ1-2,TRBV30,.,TGTGCCTGGAGCCCAGACAGTACGAACTATGGCTACACCTTC,CAWSPDSTNYGYTF
TRBD1,TRBJ2-7,TRBV2,.,TGTGCCAGCAGTCGGGACAGTCTCTACGAGCAGTACTTC,CASSRDSLYEQYF
.,TRBJ2-5,TRBV2,.,TGTGCCAGCACTCTATCGGGGCTTCAGGGAAAGACCCAGTACTTC,CASTLSGLQGKTQYF
.,TRBJ2-7,TRBV30,few,TGTGCCTGGAGTGTTGGGCAGGTCTCCTACGAGCAGTACTTC,CAWSVGQVSYEQYF
.,TRBJ2-1,TRBV4-2,.,TGTGCCAGCAGCCAAGCCCTGTACCGAGGGAATGAGCAGTTCTTC,CASSQALYRGNEQFF
.,TRBJ2-7,TRBV7-2,once,TGTGCCAGCAGTCGAGAGGGGGCCCTGGGACTAGTTTTGACCTACGAGCAGTACTTC,CASSREGALGLVLTYEQYF
.,TRBJ2-1,TRBV7-9,.,TGTGCCAGCATCCCGGGGCTAGCTTACAATGAGCAGTTCTTC,CASIPGLAYNEQFF
.,TRBJ1-5,TRBV24-1,.,TGTGCCACCAGTGAGGGGGGACCGGCCAATCAGCCCCAGCATTTT,CATSEGGPANQPQHF
.,TRBJ2-7,TRBV5-1,.,TGCGCCAGCAGGGCCGTTGCGCCGCCTTACGAGCAGTACTTC,CASRAVAPPYEQYF
.,TRBJ1-1,TRBV6-5,.,TGTGCCAGCAGGTCGGGCGGGATGAACACTGAAGCTTTCTTT,CASRSGGMNTEAFF
.,TRBJ2-7,TRBV6-5,.,TGTGCCAGCAGTACTAGAAGAACCTACGAGCAGTACTTC,CASSTRRTYEQYF
.,TRBJ1-1,TRBV29-1,.,TGCAGCGTTTTCGACAGGTCTCTCATGAACACTGAAGCTTTCTTT,CSVFDRSLMNTEAFF
.,TRBJ2-3,TRBV20-1,once,TGCAGTGCTAGTGGCGGGGCAACAGATACGCAGTATTTT,CSASGGATDTQYF
.,TRBJ1-1,TRBV5-6,.,TGTGCCAGCAGCTCACCTGGGTTGAACACTGAAGCTTTCTTT,CASSSPGLNTEAFF
.,TRBJ2-7,TRBV4-2,.,TGTGCCAGCAGCCAAGAATGGGCCCCCGCCGTCCTGTACGAGCAGTACTTC,CASSQEWAPAVLYEQYF
.,TRBJ2-3,TRBV29-1,few,TGCAGCGTTTATAGGGGGATAGGCTCGACAGATACGCAGTATTTT,CSVYRGIGSTDTQYF
.,TRBJ2-1,TRBV7-9,.,TGTGCCAGCAGCTTATCGGGGAAGTGGGGGAGCTCCTACAATGAGCAGTTCTTC,CASSLSGKWGSSYNEQFF
.,TRBJ2-3,TRBV19,.,TGTGCCAGTAGTAGACAGTCTCCCCTCCCAGATACGCAGTATTTT,CASSRQSPLPDTQYF
TRBD1,TRBJ2-7,TRBV5-1,.,TGCGCCAGCAGCCAGGACAGGGTAAGGTACGAGCAGTACTTC,CASSQDRVRYEQYF
TRBD1,TRBJ2-7,TRBV3-1/TRBV3-2,.,TGTGCCAGCAGCCACCCAGGGGGCCGCTACGAGCAGTACTTC,CASSHPGGRYEQYF